This TCR beta chain was retrieved from a study of blood T cells in healthy people across ages. Every donor provided 9.5 to 10 milliliters of peripheral blood. Study-wide points: The CMV status of each donor remained undetermined, and this could have confounded shifts in expanded clonotypes.

Trimming cost V 5 bases and J 5 bases; bases outside gene matches: 8. From germline, CDR1 is MNHNY and CDR2 SVGAGI (reference sequence). The CDR3 sequence is 15 residues long. This clonotype came up a few times. Its specificity is not known. Primed by a sample-barcoded 5' primer and a J-beta primer mix, a second PCR proceeded for roughly 6 to 12 cycles. The study obtained at least 3 million CDR3-containing paired-end reads from every sample. TCRdb reanalysed the 5' RACE reads using MiXCR and keeps one entry per CDR3 protein. Of 450,000 to 650,000 distinct CDR3 sequences listed, about 24% are singletons. The same specimen was also included in a second study, on T cells of mothers and their children. According to that study: Mothers gave over 8 million TCR beta CDR3 reads each, and children several million each.

The material sequenced was blood. The sequence was collected from a boy younger than 18 in good health. The chain uses TRBV6-6 and TRBJ1-2; 10 bases are shared with TRBD1. The CDR3 loop is CASSGPGQGKYGYTF. DNA for the CDR3: TGTGCCAGCAGTGGACCGGGACAGGGGAAGTATGGCTACACCTTC.